These T cell receptor beta chains were read from a single sample in a study of beta chain features in type 1 diabetes. Sequencing was performed with immunoSEQ multiplex PCR; in TCRdb, only in-frame clones are kept and a portion is missing. The sample lists around 300,000 clones, approximately 10% occurring once. The sample comprised naive CD4+ T cells from blood. The source is a young woman in good health. Both conserved end residues are trimmed from each CDR3. Each record gives: V gene, J gene, CDR3 protein.

TRBV9	TRBJ2-1	ASSVTRTRRDNEQF
TRBV4-3	TRBJ2-7	ASSQGLAQGFYEQY
TRBV11-2	TRBJ2-2	ASRYREIGTGELF
TRBV2	TRBJ2-1	ASSGPGLADSYNEQF
TRBV30	TRBJ1-3	AWSAHRQNSGNTIY
TRBV18	TRBJ2-4	ASSQNEGERDIQY
TRBV5-4	TRBJ1-3	ASSIPGNTIY
TRBV7-7	TRBJ2-1	ASSRVNTVNEQF
TRBV7-9	TRBJ2-5	ASSFSLAGGSGETQY
TRBV18	TRBJ2-7	ASSPRAGDTYEQY
TRBV4-2	TRBJ2-2	ASSQGPGTTGELF
TRBV28	TRBJ2-3	ASSPRDRARDTQY
TRBV19	TRBJ2-7	ASSSGTSGRPYEQY
TRBV5-6	TRBJ1-2	ASSRPGQNGYT
TRBV11-3	TRBJ2-2	ASSERRNTGELF
TRBV11-3	TRBJ2-1	ASSSTSRGGREQF
TRBV2	TRBJ1-2	ASNPDRGYDGYT
TRBV15	TRBJ2-7	ATSSRAGNEQY
TRBV11-2	TRBJ1-2	ASSHPRSSNYGYT
TRBV27	TRBJ2-1	ASSPSSGPLYNEQF
TRBV9	TRBJ2-1	ASSPGLAGGFGLEQF
TRBV2	TRBJ2-5	ASTQTRGGFETQY
TRBV7-2	TRBJ2-5	ASSSGWQETQY
TRBV7-2	TRBJ1-5	ASSLAAGLDQPQH